These 5 T cell receptor beta chains were all obtained from the same sample, sequenced in a study of early T cells in non-severe SARS-CoV-2 infection. TCRdb redid the calling of the 5' RACE reads with MiXCR, one entry per CDR3 protein. Here the sample spans about 44,000 distinct CDR3 sequences, about a quarter being singletons. The sequencing here drew on whole blood, taken at baseline. All receptors derive from an adult who was a healthcare worker with PCR-confirmed SARS-CoV-2 infection or an uninfected control (not recorded which).

This clonotype was seen ten or more times. The rearrangement uses TRBV7-2 and TRBJ1-1, with D unclear. This CDR3 has 14 residues. Per the germline V gene, CDR1 is SGHTA and CDR2 is FQGNSA. Trimming took 5 bases from V and 0 from J, leaving 10 bases between them. This CDR3 is CASSTQQMNTEAFF. Here the CDR3 DNA reads TGTGCCAGCAGCACACAGCAGATGAACACTGAAGCTTTCTTT. Complete variable domain (other parts from reference TRBV7-2 and TRBJ1-1): GAGVSQSPSNKVTEKGKDVELRCDPISGHTALYWYRQSLGQGLEFLIYFQGNSAPDKSGLPSDRFSAERTGGSVSTLTIQRTQQEDSAVYLCASSTQQMNTEAFFGQGTRLTVV.

The CDR3 loop reads CASSLAGEQFF. The CDR3 nucleotides read TGTGCCAGCAGCTTAGCGGGTGAGCAGTTCTTC. This chain links TRBV7-8 with TRBJ2-1; D remains unclear. Germline V lookup: CDR1 SGHVS, CDR2 FQNEAQ. The V and J ends lost 0 bases and 9 bases respectively, with 3 bases between them. There are 11 residues in the CDR3.

This clonotype was detected many times. The rearrangement joins TRBV20-1 to TRBJ2-5; D possibly corresponds to TRBD2 (6 bases). The germline gives CDR1 DFQATT, CDR2 SNEGSKA (reference sequence). Trimming pared 0 bases from V and 1 base from J, leaving 12 bases between. The CDR3 runs to 15 residues. This CDR3 is CSARDGRGGQETQYF. In nucleotides, the CDR3 is TGCAGTGCTAGAGATGGACGGGGAGGCCAAGAGACCCAGTACTTC.

This clonotype was found a few times. The rearrangement joins TRBV15 to TRBJ2-3; D ambiguous. The CDR3 loop spans 16 amino acids. Trimming removed 0 bases from V and 0 bases from J, with 10 bases in between. CDR1 and CDR2 from the germline V gene are LNHNV and YYDKDF (reference sequence). The CDR3 DNA sequence: TGTGCCACCAGCAGAGATCTGGTCAGTAGCACAGATACGCAGTATTTT. Protein: CATSRDLVSSTDTQYF.

This clonotype was seen only a few times. The V gene is TRBV20-1, the J gene TRBJ2-7, with 13 bases lining up with TRBD2. This CDR3 comprises 13 residues. In germline, CDR1 is DFQATT, CDR2 SNEGSKA (reference sequence). Germline trimming cut 5 bases from V and 3 bases from J; bases unmatched to any gene: 1. The CDR3 DNA follows: TGCAGTGCTCGGACTAGCGGGGGCTACGAGCAGTACTTC. Translated: CSARTSGGYEQYF.